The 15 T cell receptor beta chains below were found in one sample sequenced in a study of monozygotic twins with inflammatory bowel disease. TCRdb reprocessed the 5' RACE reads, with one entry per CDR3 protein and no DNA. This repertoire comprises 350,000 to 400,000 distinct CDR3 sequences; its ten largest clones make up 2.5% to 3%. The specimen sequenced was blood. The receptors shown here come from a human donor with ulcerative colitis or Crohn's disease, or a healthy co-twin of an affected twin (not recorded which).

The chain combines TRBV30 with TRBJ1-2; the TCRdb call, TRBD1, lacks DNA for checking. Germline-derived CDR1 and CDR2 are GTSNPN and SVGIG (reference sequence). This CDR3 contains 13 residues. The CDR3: CAWSSGQGLGYTF.

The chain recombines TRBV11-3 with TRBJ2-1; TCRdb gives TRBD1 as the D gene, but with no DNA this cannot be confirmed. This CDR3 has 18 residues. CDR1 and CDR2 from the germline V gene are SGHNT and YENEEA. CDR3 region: CASPDKKVQGVSYNEQFF.

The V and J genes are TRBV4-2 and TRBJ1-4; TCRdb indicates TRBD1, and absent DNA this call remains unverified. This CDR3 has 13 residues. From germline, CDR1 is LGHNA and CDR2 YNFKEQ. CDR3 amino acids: CASSSGGYEKLFF.

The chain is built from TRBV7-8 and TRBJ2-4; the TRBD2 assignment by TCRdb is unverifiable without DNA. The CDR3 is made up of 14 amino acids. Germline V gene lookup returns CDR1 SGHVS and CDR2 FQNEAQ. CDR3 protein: CASSPLSRRNIQYF.

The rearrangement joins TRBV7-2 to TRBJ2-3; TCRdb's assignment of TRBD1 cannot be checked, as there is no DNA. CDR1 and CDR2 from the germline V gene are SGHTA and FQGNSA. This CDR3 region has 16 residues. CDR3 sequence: CASSGGRGLGTDTQYF. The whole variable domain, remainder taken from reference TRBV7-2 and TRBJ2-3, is GAGVSQSPSNKVTEKGKDVELRCDPISGHTALYWYRQSLGQGLEFLIYFQGNSAPDKSGLPSDRFSAERTGGSVSTLTIQRTQQEDSAVYLCASSGGRGLGTDTQYFGPGTRLTVL.

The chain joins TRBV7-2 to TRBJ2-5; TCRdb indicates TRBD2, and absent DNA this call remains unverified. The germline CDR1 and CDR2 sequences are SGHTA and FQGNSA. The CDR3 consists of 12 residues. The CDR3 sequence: CANRLAGETQYF.

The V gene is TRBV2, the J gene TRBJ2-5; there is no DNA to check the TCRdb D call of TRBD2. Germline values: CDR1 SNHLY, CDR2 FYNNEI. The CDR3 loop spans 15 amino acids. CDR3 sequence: CASSEVLAGGETQYF. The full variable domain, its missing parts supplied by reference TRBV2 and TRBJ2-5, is EPEVTQTPSHQVTQMGQEVILRCVPISNHLYFYWYRQILGQKVEFLVSFYNNEISEKSEIFDDQFSVERPDGSNFTLKIRSTKLEDSAMYFCASSEVLAGGETQYFGPGTRLLVL.

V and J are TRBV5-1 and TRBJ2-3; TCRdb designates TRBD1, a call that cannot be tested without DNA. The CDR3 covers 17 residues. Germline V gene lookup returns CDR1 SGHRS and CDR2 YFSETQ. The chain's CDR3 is CASSLVGGGLSTDTQYF.

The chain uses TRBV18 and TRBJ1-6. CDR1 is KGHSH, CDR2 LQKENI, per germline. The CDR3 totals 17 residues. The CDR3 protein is CASSPGGGLIYNSPLHF. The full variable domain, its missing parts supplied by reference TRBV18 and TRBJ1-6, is NAGVMQNPRHLVRRRGQEARLRCSPMKGHSHVYWYRQLPEEGLKFMVYLQKENIIDESGMPKERFSAEFPKEGPSILRIQQVVRGDSAAYFCASSPGGGLIYNSPLHFGNGTRLTVT.

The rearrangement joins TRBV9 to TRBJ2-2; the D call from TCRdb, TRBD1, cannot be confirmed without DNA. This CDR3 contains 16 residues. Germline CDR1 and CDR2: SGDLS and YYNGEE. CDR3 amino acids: CASSVATGGNTGELFF.

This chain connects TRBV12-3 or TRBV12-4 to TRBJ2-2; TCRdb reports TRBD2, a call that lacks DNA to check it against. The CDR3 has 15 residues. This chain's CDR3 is CASGFPLRQTGELFF.

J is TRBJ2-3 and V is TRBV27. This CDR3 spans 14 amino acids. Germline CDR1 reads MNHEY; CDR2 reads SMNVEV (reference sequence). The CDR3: CASSLFLAADTQYF.

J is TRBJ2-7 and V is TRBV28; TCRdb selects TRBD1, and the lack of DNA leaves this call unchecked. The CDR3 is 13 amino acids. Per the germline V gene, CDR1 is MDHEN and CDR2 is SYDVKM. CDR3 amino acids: CASSFPPPGQWSF.

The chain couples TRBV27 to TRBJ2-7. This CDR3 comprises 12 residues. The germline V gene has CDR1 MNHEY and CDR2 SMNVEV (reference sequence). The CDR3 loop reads CASSPGVYEQYF.

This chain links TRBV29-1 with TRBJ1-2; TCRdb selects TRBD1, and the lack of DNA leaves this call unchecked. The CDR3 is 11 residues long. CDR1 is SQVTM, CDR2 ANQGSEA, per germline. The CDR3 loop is CSGIQEYGYTF.